A single sample gave rise to the 16 T cell receptor beta chains below, sequenced in a study of breast tumors, draining lymph nodes, adjacent tissues. TCRdb called the multiplex PCR reads again in MiXCR, with one record for every CDR3 protein. The sample gives more than 100,000 distinct CDR3 sequences, approximately 20% of which show up once; just over 2.5% is in the top ten. Breast cancer patients provided tissue from their axillary draining lymph nodes. What was sequenced was axillary lymph node tissue. These receptors came from a female donor with breast cancer. Some clones in this sample may be carry-over from other donors' samples.

There are many counts of this clonotype. This chain links TRBV19 with TRBJ2-5; D is unclear. The V and J ends lost 4 bases and 4 bases respectively, with 10 bases between them. Germline values: CDR1 LNHDA, CDR2 SQIVND (reference sequence). The CDR3 consists of 13 residues. The CDR3 nucleotides are TGTGCCAGTAGTACCCCAAAGGGAGAGACCCAGTACTTC. Amino acids: CASSTPKGETQYF.

V and J are TRBV18 and TRBJ2-2, with D maybe TRBD2 (6 bases). Germline V gene data show CDR1 as KGHSH and CDR2 as LQKENI. The length of the CDR3 is 15 residues. Trimming cost V 2 bases and J 5 bases, with 12 bases left between them. The CDR3 nucleotides read TGTGCCAGCTCACCAACGGGGGTCGAGACCGGGGAGCTGTTTTTT. Protein: CASSPTGVETGELFF.

The sample holds many counts of this clonotype. CDR3: CASSQDLNQPQHF. CDR3 bases: TGCGCCAGCAGCCAAGATTTGAATCAGCCCCAGCATTTT. The rearrangement links TRBV4-3 to TRBJ1-5; D is undetermined. V was pared by 0 bases and J by 4 bases, with 4 bases between. The CDR3 sequence is 13 residues long. CDR1 and CDR2 (germline): LGHNA, YSLEER.

This clonotype has a single count. V is TRBV19 and J is TRBJ2-3; TRBD1 might be the D (6 bases). CDR1 and CDR2 (germline): LNHDA, SQIVND (reference sequence). The V and J ends lost 5 bases and 0 bases respectively, with 24 bases between them. The CDR3 contains 19 residues. CDR3 coding DNA: TGTGCCAGTAGTTCCGACCGGGACACACGACCAGAGAGCACAGATACGCAGTATTTT. This gives the protein CASSSDRDTRPESTDTQYF.

This clonotype was observed many times. The chain joins TRBV30 to TRBJ2-7, with D uncertain. The CDR3 consists of 14 residues. V lost 5 bases to trimming and J lost 1 base, with 15 bases between them. In germline, CDR1 is GTSNPN, CDR2 SVGIG (reference sequence). CDR3 amino acids: CAWQWGHGSYEQYF. Here the CDR3 DNA reads TGTGCCTGGCAGTGGGGTCACGGTTCCTACGAGCAGTACTTC.

This clonotype showed up many times. V and J are TRBV20-1 and TRBJ2-7; possibly TRBD1 for D (6 bases). The CDR3 covers 12 residues. Looked up from germline, CDR1 is DFQATT and CDR2 is SNEGSKA (reference sequence). V lost 5 bases to trimming and J lost 1 base, with 9 bases between them. As DNA, the CDR3 is TGCAGTGCTGCACAGGGTTCCTACGAGCAGTACTTC. Translation gives CSAAQGSYEQYF.

The sample holds many counts of this clonotype. The V call is TRBV20-1, the J call TRBJ2-7; 8 bases are a match to TRBD2. The CDR3 extends over 15 amino acids. From germline, CDR1 is DFQATT and CDR2 SNEGSKA (reference sequence). V lost 0 bases, J lost 4 bases, and 8 bases stayed unmatched. CDR3: CSARDPASGSYEQYF. The CDR3 nucleotides read TGCAGTGCTAGAGACCCCGCGAGCGGGAGTTACGAGCAGTACTTC.

This clonotype was seen a few times. The CDR3: CASTLYRTSLNIQYF. CDR3 sequence (DNA): TGTGCCAGCACCTTATACAGGACGTCTCTAAACATTCAGTACTTC. This chain links TRBV5-8 with TRBJ2-4, with D maybe TRBD1 (5 bases). Germline CDR1 reads SGHTS; CDR2 reads YDEGEE. This CDR3 is built from 15 residues. With 6 bases removed from V and 6 bases from J, the gap between germline ends came to 19 bases.

This clonotype was detected many times. This rearrangement joins TRBV19 to TRBJ1-2; D is perhaps TRBD1 (6 bases). V was cut by 7 bases and J by 4 bases, with 16 bases left in between. This CDR3 contains 14 residues. CDR1 and CDR2 from the germline V gene are LNHDA and SQIVND (reference sequence). CDR3 loop: CASISGAGGYGYTF. CDR3 DNA sequence: TGTGCCAGTATCTCAGGGGCTGGTGGCTATGGCTACACCTTC.

The rearrangement joins TRBV3-1 to TRBJ2-7, with TRBD2 matching over 11 bases. The CDR3 consists of 17 residues. Germline CDR1 and CDR2: LGHDT and YNNKEL (reference sequence). After removal of 3 bases from V and 0 bases from J, the junction contained 7 bases not matched to a gene. CDR3 in DNA: TGTGCCAGCAGCCATAGCACTAGCGGGAGTTACTCCTACGAGCAGTACTTC. This sequence encodes CASSHSTSGSYSYEQYF.

Ten or more counts support this clonotype. The V gene is TRBV5-8, the J gene TRBJ1-3; tentatively, D is TRBD1 (6 bases). This CDR3 contains 16 residues. Trimming removed 1 base at V and 0 bases at J, with 11 bases between. CDR1 SGHTS and CDR2 YDEGEE come from the germline V gene. The CDR3 protein is CASSLTGTISGNTIYF. The DNA of the CDR3 is TGTGCCAGCAGCTTGACAGGGACTATCTCTGGAAACACCATATATTTT.

Remarks on this clonotype: This may be a read error: a much more frequent sequence differs by one nucleotide. The CDR3 loop is CASSSAAGSSYNEQFF. The CDR3 DNA follows: TGTGCCAGCAGTAGCGCAGCGGGGAGCTCCTACAATGAGCAGTTCTTC. This chain uses TRBV12-3 or TRBV12-4 with TRBJ2-1, with 7 positions matching TRBD2. J gave up 0 bases and V 5 bases, and 7 bases lay outside the gene matches. This CDR3 has 16 residues.

This clonotype was counted many times. An end of the junction differs from the germline gene, which may be a read error. The V and J genes are TRBV12-3 or TRBV12-4 and TRBJ2-3; 12 bases align to TRBD2. This CDR3 region has 15 residues. CDR3 in amino acids: CASSPGLAGRDRQYF. The CDR3 nucleotides read TGTGCCAGCAGTCCAGGACTAGCGGGAAGGGATAGGCAGTATTTT.

This clonotype was seen repeatedly, ten times or more. The V call is TRBV14, the J call TRBJ2-5; TRBD2 matches at 12 bases. After removal of 3 bases from V and 1 base from J, the junction contained 15 bases not matched to a gene. CDR1 is SGHDN, CDR2 FVKESK, per germline. The CDR3 totals 20 residues. The CDR3 loop reads CASSQGGRLAGVLPQETQYF. The DNA of the CDR3 is TGTGCCAGCAGCCAGGGGGGGAGACTAGCGGGAGTCCTCCCCCAAGAGACCCAGTACTTC.

This clonotype has at least ten counts. The J gene is TRBJ2-7, the V gene TRBV7-8, with D possibly matching TRBD2 (5 bases). CDR3 size: 12 residues. The V end was cut by 4 bases, the J end by 3 bases, with 7 bases between. CDR1 is SGHVS, CDR2 FQNEAQ, per germline. CDR3: CASSSSGYEQYF. The CDR3 DNA reads TGTGCCAGCAGCTCGAGCGGCTACGAGCAGTACTTC.

This clonotype was seen only once. This may be a read error: a much more frequent sequence differs by one nucleotide. CDR3 sequence: CASSLYQGIYTGELFF. The DNA for the CDR3 is TGTGCCAGCAGCCTCTATCAGGGGATCTACACCGGGGAGCTGTTTTTT. The chain has TRBV5-6 and TRBJ2-2; maybe TRBD1 (6 bases). Germline lookup yields CDR1 SGHDT and CDR2 YYEEEE. Trimming took 4 bases from V and 3 from J, leaving 16 bases between them. The CDR3 is made up of 16 amino acids. Variable domain in full (rest from reference TRBV5-6 and TRBJ2-2): DAGVTQSPTHLIKTRGQQVTLRCSPKSGHDTVSWYQQALGQGPQFIFQYYEEEERQRGNFPDRFSGHQFPNYSSELNVNALLLGDSALYLCASSLYQGIYTGELFFGEGSRLTVL.